Following are 29 T cell receptor beta chains from one sample sequenced in a study of PD-1 blockade in classical Hodgkin lymphoma. Generated by immunoSEQ multiplex PCR, the TCRdb table keeps only in-frame clones and is missing some. Seen here are over 5,500 clones, 73% observed once, and the top ten hold 10% to 15%. Stated time point: cycle 4 day 1 (C4D1), after 6 weeks of nivolumab. Every single patient, without exception, relapsed after autologous stem cell transplantation, and brentuximab vedotin exposure varied. By magnetic negative selection, CD8+ T cells were isolated from the thawed PBMCs. Sequenced material: CD8+ T cells from blood, taken before the fourth cycle of nivolumab. The source of these receptors is a human donor with classical Hodgkin lymphoma.

The chain carries TRBV4-1 and TRBJ2-7; the D gene is possibly TRBD1 (5 bases). Germline V gene data show CDR1 as MGHRA and CDR2 as YSYEKL. This CDR3 has 15 amino acids. V lost 2 bases to trimming and J lost 0 bases, with 11 bases between them. CDR3 DNA sequence: TGCGCCAGCAGCCAAAGGGGCAGCAGCTCCTACGAGCAGTACTTC. Translating gives CASSQRGSSSYEQYF.

This clone was counted between two and nine times. V and J are TRBV27 and TRBJ2-7; no clear D. Germline assignment: CDR1 MNHEY and CDR2 SMNVEV (reference sequence). This CDR3 spans 15 amino acids. V lost 2 bases and J 1 base, leaving 12 bases between the germline ends. DNA of the CDR3: TGTGCCAGCAGTTTAATGGGTCAGACTTCCTACGAGCAGTACTTC. Its translation: CASSLMGQTSYEQYF.

As to this clone: This same CDR3 is encoded by further DNA sequences in the sample. V usage is TRBV28 and J usage is TRBJ2-3; D call uncertain. CDR1 MDHEN and CDR2 SYDVKM come from the germline V gene. This CDR3 comprises 14 residues. The V and J ends lost 3 bases and 3 bases respectively, with 10 bases between them. CDR3 coding DNA: TGTGCCAGCAGTTTTCTGTCCGGGACAGATACGCAGTATTTT. Amino acids: CASSFLSGTDTQYF.

The genes are TRBV5-1 and TRBJ2-7; D remains ambiguous. CDR1 is SGHRS and CDR2 is YFSETQ in the germline V gene. V was pared by 0 bases and J by 0 bases, with 4 bases between. The CDR3 is 13 amino acids. The CDR3 nucleotides read TGCGCCAGCAGCTTGGGGGTCTCCTACGAGCAGTACTTC. Translated: CASSLGVSYEQYF.

The rearrangement links TRBV28 to TRBJ2-7; maybe TRBD1 (5 bases). This CDR3 contains 16 residues. V lost 3 bases, J lost 1 base, and 16 bases lay in between. Germline V gene sequence: CDR1 MDHEN, CDR2 SYDVKM. CDR3 region: CASSFPAGKNSYEQYF. The CDR3 coding sequence is TGTGCCAGCAGTTTTCCTGCAGGGAAGAATTCCTACGAGCAGTACTTC. The whole variable domain, filled in from reference TRBV28 and TRBJ2-7, reads DVKVTQSSRYLVKRTGEKVFLECVQDMDHENMFWYRQDPGLGLRLIYFSYDVKMKEKGDIPEGYSVSREKKERFSLILESASTNQTSMYLCASSFPAGKNSYEQYFGPGTRLTVT.

A few counts support this clone. The chain uses TRBV10-3 and TRBJ2-1; 7 bases are shared with TRBD2. CDR1 ENHRY and CDR2 SYGVKD come from the germline V gene. V shed 0 bases and J 8 bases; nucleotides not matched to a gene: 4. CDR3 size: 14 residues. The CDR3 DNA follows: TGTGCCATCAGTGAGTCGATAGGGAGGGATGAGCAGTTCTTC. It codes for CAISESIGRDEQFF.

The chain links TRBV6-5 to TRBJ1-2, with D perhaps matching TRBD1 (5 bases). This CDR3 comprises 15 residues. CDR1 is MNHEY, CDR2 SVGAGI, per germline. The V end lost 4 bases, the J end lost 6 bases, and 18 bases lay between the germline ends. CDR3 amino acids: CASSFLSGGQDGYTF. CDR3 sequence (DNA): TGTGCCAGCAGTTTCCTATCGGGGGGTCAGGATGGCTACACCTTC.

The chain joins TRBV15 to TRBJ1-4; possibly TRBD1 for D (5 bases). V shed 0 bases and J shed 12 bases, with 11 bases lying between them. This CDR3 has 13 amino acids. Germline CDR1 and CDR2: LNHNV and YYDKDF (reference sequence). The CDR3 is CATSRDHRGELFF. The CDR3 DNA reads TGTGCCACCAGCAGAGATCACCGGGGGGAACTGTTTTTT. Combining the CDR3 with reference TRBV15 and TRBJ1-4 gives the whole variable domain DAMVIQNPRYQVTQFGKPVTLSCSQTLNHNVMYWYQQKSSQAPKLLFHYYDKDFNNEADTPDNFQSRRPNTSFCFLDIRSPGLGDTAMYLCATSRDHRGELFFGSGTQLSVL.

This chain links TRBV28 with TRBJ2-7, with 11 positions matching TRBD2. In germline, CDR1 is MDHEN, CDR2 SYDVKM. The CDR3 runs to 14 residues. After removal of 7 bases from V and 3 bases from J, the junction contained 5 bases not matched to a gene. The DNA for the CDR3 is TGTGCCAGCACCCTAGCGGGGGGAATCTACGAGCAGTACTTC. It codes for CASTLAGGIYEQYF.

The chain joins TRBV4-1 to TRBJ1-6; TRBD1 is a possible D gene (5 bases). Germline V gene sequence: CDR1 MGHRA, CDR2 YSYEKL. The CDR3 is 15 amino acids. Trimming removed 8 bases from V and 7 bases from J, with 18 bases in between. The CDR3 DNA reads TGCGCCAGCCGGGCTGGGGCACAAGGCAATTCACCCCTCCACTTT. The encoded protein is CASRAGAQGNSPLHF.

This clone has a handful of counts. The J gene is TRBJ1-1, the V gene TRBV5-4; 11 nucleotides match TRBD1. This CDR3 comprises 13 residues. Germline CDR1 SGHNT, CDR2 YYREEE (reference sequence). After removal of 3 bases from V and 6 bases from J, the junction contained 1 base not matched to a gene. CDR3 residues: CASSWDRGAEAFF. The CDR3, as DNA: TGTGCCAGCAGCTGGGACAGGGGGGCTGAAGCTTTCTTT.

The V call is TRBV4-1, the J call TRBJ1-4; D is undetermined. The CDR3 consists of 14 residues. Trimming cost V 4 bases and J 3 bases, with 9 bases left between them. The germline V gene encodes CDR1 MGHRA and CDR2 YSYEKL. The CDR3 region is CASSPRPSNEKLFF. The CDR3 region has the DNA TGCGCCAGCAGCCCCCGGCCTTCTAATGAAAAACTGTTTTTT.

This clone was picked up one time. This chain uses TRBV6-5 with TRBJ2-2; tentative D call: TRBD1 (6 bases). Trimming cost V 6 bases and J 4 bases, with 12 bases left between them. Germline V CDR1 and CDR2: MNHEY, SVGAGI. CDR3 length: 14 residues. The CDR3 is CASSGIQGTGELFF. The CDR3 nucleotides are TGTGCCAGCAGCGGCATACAGGGCACCGGGGAGCTGTTTTTT.

Remarks on this clone: One junction end disagrees with the germline gene, perhaps due to a read error. V usage is TRBV9 and J usage is TRBJ2-1; no definite D call. Germline lookup yields CDR1 SGDLS and CDR2 YYNGEE. The CDR3 length is 14 residues. The CDR3: CASSLSGMYNEQLF. The CDR3 region has the DNA TGTGCCAGCAGCCTCAGTGGGATGTACAATGAGCAGCTCTTC. Full variable domain (outside the CDR3, taken from reference TRBV9 and TRBJ2-1): DSGVTQTPKHLITATGQRVTLRCSPRSGDLSVYWYQQSLDQGLQFLIQYYNGEERAKGNILERFSAQQFPDLHSELNLSSLELGDSALYFCASSLSGMYNEQLFGPGTRLTVL.

The V call is TRBV11-2, the J call TRBJ2-7; D call uncertain. From germline, CDR1 is SGHAT and CDR2 FQNNGV. V was pared by 5 bases and J by 4 bases, with 12 bases between. CDR3 length: 13 amino acids. Here the CDR3 DNA reads TGTGCCAGCAGCCCCCCACACAGTTACGAGCAGTACTTC. Translating it yields CASSPPHSYEQYF.

The CDR3 DNA follows: TGTGCCAGCAGCTTGTCCACATACGAGCAGTACTTC. Translated, it gives CASSLSTYEQYF. The chain combines TRBV5-8 with TRBJ2-7, with D unresolved. The germline CDR1 and CDR2 sequences are SGHTS and YDEGEE. V lost 1 base and J 4 bases, leaving 6 bases between the germline ends. CDR3 length: 12 amino acids. Looking up the rest from reference TRBV5-8 and TRBJ2-7 gives the full variable domain: EAGVTQSPTHLIKTRGQQATLRCSPISGHTSVYWYQQALGLGLQFLLWYDEGEERNRGNFPPRFSGRQFPNYSSELNVNALELEDSALYLCASSLSTYEQYFGPGTRLTVT.

This clone has more than one count but fewer than ten. V is TRBV7-9 and J is TRBJ2-1; D call uncertain. Germline CDR1 and CDR2: SEHNR and FQNEAQ (reference sequence). V was trimmed by 3 bases and J by 10 bases, leaving 10 bases between them. CDR3 length: 12 amino acids. The CDR3 protein is CASSFTASEQFF. The CDR3 DNA follows: TGTGCCAGCAGCTTTACAGCCTCCGAGCAGTTCTTC.

Of note for this clone: Other nucleotide sequences in the sample specify the same CDR3. The rearrangement links TRBV7-2 to TRBJ1-1; D is perhaps TRBD1 (5 bases). Looked up from germline, CDR1 is SGHTA and CDR2 is FQGNSA. The CDR3 consists of 15 residues. V was trimmed by 5 bases and J by 4 bases, leaving 17 bases between them. The CDR3 DNA follows: TGTGCCAGCAGCCCGGGGCAGGGCTATGGCACTGAAGCTTTCTTT. Translated: CASSPGQGYGTEAFF.

The chain recombines TRBV5-6 with TRBJ2-7; D tentatively fits TRBD1 or TRBD2 (5 bases each). CDR1 SGHDT and CDR2 YYEEEE come from the germline V gene. Trimming removed 6 bases at V and 3 bases at J, with 16 bases between. The CDR3 consists of 14 residues. The CDR3 reads CASTWGPIDYEQYF. The CDR3, as DNA: TGTGCCAGCACCTGGGGACCGATAGACTACGAGCAGTACTTC.

This clone has more than one count but fewer than ten. This sequence joins TRBV5-1 and TRBJ2-7; 7 bases align to TRBD1. V shed 4 bases, J shed 5 bases, and the junction held 9 bases outside the gene matches. Germline values: CDR1 SGHRS, CDR2 YFSETQ. The CDR3 is made up of 14 amino acids. This CDR3 is CASSPGQMGDEQYF. In DNA, the CDR3 is TGCGCCAGCAGCCCGGGACAGATGGGCGACGAGCAGTACTTC.

The table lists this clone with a count of one. The chain combines TRBV2 with TRBJ2-1, with unresolved D. V was pared by 11 bases and J by 2 bases, with 7 bases between. The germline V gene encodes CDR1 SNHLY and CDR2 FYNNEI. The CDR3 runs to 11 residues. CDR3 residues: CALSTYNEQFF. Here the CDR3 DNA reads TGTGCCTTGAGTACCTACAATGAGCAGTTCTTC.

The chain recombines TRBV7-9 with TRBJ2-7; 7 positions agree with TRBD1. The CDR3 loop spans 16 amino acids. V dropped 3 bases and J dropped 3; count of bases not matched to a gene: 11. In germline, CDR1 is SEHNR, CDR2 FQNEAQ (reference sequence). CDR3 DNA sequence: TGTGCCAGCAGCTTCAGCGTGGACAGGCCTCACTACGAGCAGTACTTC. It translates to CASSFSVDRPHYEQYF.

The chain recombines TRBV11-2 with TRBJ1-2; D remains unclear. V lost 1 base to trimming and J lost 4 bases, with 10 bases between them. This CDR3 has 14 amino acids. The germline CDR1 and CDR2 sequences are SGHAT and FQNNGV. The CDR3 region has the DNA TGTGCCAGCAGCTTAGCTGGCAGTTCCTATGGCTACACCTTC. Encoded protein: CASSLAGSSYGYTF.

The chain links TRBV7-9 to TRBJ1-2; 9 nucleotides agree with TRBD1. The CDR3 has 16 residues. Looked up from germline, CDR1 is SEHNR and CDR2 is FQNEAQ (reference sequence). V lost 0 bases and J lost 3; bases outside the gene matches: 5. The CDR3 sequence: CASSLALWTGDYGYTF. Written as DNA, the CDR3 is TGTGCCAGCAGCTTAGCCCTCTGGACAGGGGACTATGGCTACACCTTC.

The sample holds a few counts of this clone. The chain carries TRBV7-8 and TRBJ2-3, with a weak D call TRBD2 (6 bases). V lost 4 bases to trimming and J lost 0 bases, with 11 bases between them. CDR3 length: 15 amino acids. Germline values: CDR1 SGHVS, CDR2 FQNEAQ. CDR3 nucleotide sequence: TGTGCCAGCAGCTATAGCGGAGTCAGCACAGATACGCAGTATTTT. The encoded protein is CASSYSGVSTDTQYF.

The chain uses TRBV5-1 and TRBJ2-3; 9 nucleotides line up with TRBD1. The germline V gene encodes CDR1 SGHRS and CDR2 YFSETQ. Unmatched junction bases numbered 2, after V lost 2 bases and J lost 1 base. The CDR3 covers 15 residues. The CDR3 protein is CASSFRDRGTDTQYF. The CDR3 bases are TGCGCCAGCAGCTTCCGGGACAGGGGCACAGATACGCAGTATTTT.

Relative to its sample, this clone is large. The chain carries TRBV7-9 and TRBJ1-1; maybe TRBD1 (5 bases). The CDR3 contains 15 residues. Germline CDR1 reads SEHNR; CDR2 reads FQNEAQ (reference sequence). Trimming took 5 bases from V and 0 from J, leaving 13 bases between them. The CDR3 region has the DNA TGTGCCAGCAGCCACAACCGGGACGTGAACACTGAAGCTTTCTTT. Translating gives CASSHNRDVNTEAFF.

This chain uses TRBV5-4 with TRBJ1-6; tentatively, D is TRBD1 (6 bases). The CDR3 totals 14 residues. Trimming left V 4 bases short and J 7 bases short, with 12 bases between. CDR1 SGHNT and CDR2 YYREEE come from the germline V gene (reference sequence). CDR3 protein: CASSDGQPNSPLHF. The CDR3 DNA sequence: TGTGCCAGCAGCGATGGACAGCCGAATTCACCCCTCCACTTT.

V usage is TRBV7-2 and J usage is TRBJ2-1; 8 nucleotides line up with TRBD2. CDR3 size: 17 residues. V trimming: 4 bases; J trimming: 2 bases; junction bases outside the gene matches: 10. Germline V gene data show CDR1 as SGHTA and CDR2 as FQGNSA. In DNA form, the CDR3 reads TGTGCCAGCAGCTCACGGAACTCCGGGGGGGCCTACAATGAGCAGTTCTTC. Translating gives CASSSRNSGGAYNEQFF.